The rows below give T cell receptor beta chains drawn from one sample of a study of blood T cell repertoires in COVID-19. Sequencing used immunoSEQ multiplex PCR; TCRdb keeps in-frame clones, though not all of them. The sample shows about 280,000 clones, around 90% of them seen only once. The sequencing input was PBMCs or T cells enriched from blood (not recorded which). These receptors were obtained from a woman between 55 and 75 years old in a cohort exposed to, infected with or recovered from COVID-19 (not recorded which). Both conserved end residues are part of each CDR3. D genes are given only for firm matches. Clone size, where shown, is once, few, many, or a class for clones that have expanded.

CDR3nt: TGTGCCACCAGTGATTGGAGGGATTCCGGGGAGCTGTTTTTT; CDR3aa: CATSDWRDSGELFF; j_gene: TRBJ2-2; v_gene: TRBV24-1; abundance: -; d_gene: -
CDR3nt: TGTGCCAGCAGTGCGGGCGGCAATCAGCCCCAGCATTTT; CDR3aa: CASSAGGNQPQHF; j_gene: TRBJ1-5; v_gene: TRBV28; abundance: -; d_gene: -
CDR3nt: TGTGCCACCCTGACAGGGGGCAACTATGGCTACACCTTC; CDR3aa: CATLTGGNYGYTF; j_gene: TRBJ1-2; v_gene: TRBV11-3; abundance: -; d_gene: TRBD1
CDR3nt: TGTGCCAGTAGTATCGGGAGATTTAGCAATCAGCCCCAGCATTTT; CDR3aa: CASSIGRFSNQPQHF; j_gene: TRBJ1-5; v_gene: TRBV19; abundance: -; d_gene: -
CDR3nt: TGCGCCAGCCAGGATACTAGCGGGCCTCACAATGAGCAGTTCTTC; CDR3aa: CASQDTSGPHNEQFF; j_gene: TRBJ2-1; v_gene: TRBV10-1; abundance: -; d_gene: TRBD2
CDR3nt: TGTGCCAGCTCACCGGGACAGGGATACAATGAGCAGTTCTTC; CDR3aa: CASSPGQGYNEQFF; j_gene: TRBJ2-1; v_gene: TRBV18; abundance: few; d_gene: TRBD1
CDR3nt: TGTGCCAGCAGCCGAGCTTCGCCTAGCGGGACGAATGAGCAGTTCTTC; CDR3aa: CASSRASPSGTNEQFF; j_gene: TRBJ2-1; v_gene: TRBV3-1/TRBV3-2; abundance: -; d_gene: TRBD2
CDR3nt: TGTGCCACCCTCATAGGGTCTAGCGAGACCTACAATGAGCAGTTCTTC; CDR3aa: CATLIGSSETYNEQFF; j_gene: TRBJ2-1; v_gene: TRBV2; abundance: -; d_gene: -
CDR3nt: TGTGCCAGTAGTAGTAACAGGGAGATGACCGGGGAGCTGTTTTTT; CDR3aa: CASSSNREMTGELFF; j_gene: TRBJ2-2; v_gene: TRBV19; abundance: -; d_gene: -
CDR3nt: TGTGCCAGCATGACGACGGGTGCTGGAAACACCATATATTTT; CDR3aa: CASMTTGAGNTIYF; j_gene: TRBJ1-3; v_gene: TRBV6-5; abundance: -; d_gene: -
CDR3nt: TGTGCCAGCAACTCTGGGGGGGAAGGGTATGGCTACACCTTC; CDR3aa: CASNSGGEGYGYTF; j_gene: TRBJ1-2; v_gene: TRBV28; abundance: -; d_gene: -
CDR3nt: TGCAGCGTTAAGGGACTAGCGGGATACGAGCAGTACTTC; CDR3aa: CSVKGLAGYEQYF; j_gene: TRBJ2-7; v_gene: TRBV29-1; abundance: -; d_gene: TRBD2
CDR3nt: TGTGCCAGCAGGAGACAGGAAAATTCACCCCTCCACTTT; CDR3aa: CASRRQENSPLHF; j_gene: TRBJ1-6; v_gene: TRBV6-5; abundance: -; d_gene: -
CDR3nt: TGTGCCAGCAGCCAAGTAGCGATTTACAATGAGCAGTTCTTC; CDR3aa: CASSQVAIYNEQFF; j_gene: TRBJ2-1; v_gene: TRBV14; abundance: few; d_gene: -
CDR3nt: TGTGCCAGCAGTTTCCAGGACATGGTGAATTCACCCCTCCACTTT; CDR3aa: CASSFQDMVNSPLHF; j_gene: TRBJ1-6; v_gene: TRBV28; abundance: -; d_gene: -
CDR3nt: TGTGCCAGCAGCCCAGTTTTGGGCGGAAGGAGGGAGCAGTACTTC; CDR3aa: CASSPVLGGRREQYF; j_gene: TRBJ2-7; v_gene: TRBV7-3; abundance: -; d_gene: -
CDR3nt: TGTGCCAGCAGCGCCCGTGCAGGGCCAGCTGATCAGCCCCAGCATTTT; CDR3aa: CASSARAGPADQPQHF; j_gene: TRBJ1-5; v_gene: TRBV9; abundance: -; d_gene: -
CDR3nt: TGTGCCAGCAGTTTATGGGGACAGGGGGTCGGCGAGCAGTACTTC; CDR3aa: CASSLWGQGVGEQYF; j_gene: TRBJ2-7; v_gene: TRBV27; abundance: -; d_gene: TRBD1
CDR3nt: TGTGCCAGCAGTGAGCGGGGGAACTATGGCTACACCTTC; CDR3aa: CASSERGNYGYTF; j_gene: TRBJ1-2; v_gene: TRBV2; abundance: -; d_gene: -
CDR3nt: TGTGCCAGCAGCGGCTCGGCGGGTAATTCACCCCTCCACTTT; CDR3aa: CASSGSAGNSPLHF; j_gene: TRBJ1-6; v_gene: TRBV5-4; abundance: -; d_gene: -
CDR3nt: TGTGCCAGCAGTTTGTGGCAGGTCAATTCACCCCTCCACTTT; CDR3aa: CASSLWQVNSPLHF; j_gene: TRBJ1-6; v_gene: TRBV27; abundance: -; d_gene: -
CDR3nt: TGTGCCAGCAGCCCCCATGGACTAGCGGGAGCCGGCTCTGGGGCCAACGTCCTGACTTTC; CDR3aa: CASSPHGLAGAGSGANVLTF; j_gene: TRBJ2-6; v_gene: TRBV7-6; abundance: many; d_gene: TRBD2
CDR3nt: TGTGCCAGCAGTGAATACCGAACGACAGGGGCTGGAAACACCATATATTTT; CDR3aa: CASSEYRTTGAGNTIYF; j_gene: TRBJ1-3; v_gene: TRBV25-1; abundance: -; d_gene: TRBD1
CDR3nt: TGCAGCGTTGCTGGGACAAGTTACAATGAGCAGTTCTTC; CDR3aa: CSVAGTSYNEQFF; j_gene: TRBJ2-1; v_gene: TRBV29-1; abundance: -; d_gene: -
CDR3nt: TGTGCCAGCAGCCCCGGGACTAGCGCCGGCACAGATACGCAGTATTTT; CDR3aa: CASSPGTSAGTDTQYF; j_gene: TRBJ2-3; v_gene: TRBV11-3; abundance: -; d_gene: TRBD2
CDR3nt: TGTGCCAGCAGCTCAACCACCGGGACTAGCGGGGAGACCCAGTACTTC; CDR3aa: CASSSTTGTSGETQYF; j_gene: TRBJ2-5; v_gene: TRBV9; abundance: -; d_gene: TRBD2
CDR3nt: TGTGCCAGCAGTGAATGGGGGGAGTGGAACTACGAGCAGTACTTC; CDR3aa: CASSEWGEWNYEQYF; j_gene: TRBJ2-7; v_gene: TRBV2; abundance: -; d_gene: -
CDR3nt: TGTGCCAGCGTTAGTCCCAGCAATCAGCCCCAGCATTTT; CDR3aa: CASVSPSNQPQHF; j_gene: TRBJ1-5; v_gene: TRBV6-4; abundance: -; d_gene: -
CDR3nt: TGTGCCAGCAGCCCTCCGGGACTTAATGAAAAACTGTTTTTT; CDR3aa: CASSPPGLNEKLFF; j_gene: TRBJ1-4; v_gene: TRBV4-2; abundance: -; d_gene: -
CDR3nt: TGTGCCAGCAGCTTAGCGACTAGCGGGAGAAAGACCCAGTACTTC; CDR3aa: CASSLATSGRKTQYF; j_gene: TRBJ2-5; v_gene: TRBV7-2; abundance: -; d_gene: TRBD2
CDR3nt: TGCGCCAGCAGTCCTTCGGCAGCGGTTTACAATGAGCAGTTCTTC; CDR3aa: CASSPSAAVYNEQFF; j_gene: TRBJ2-1; v_gene: TRBV10-1; abundance: -; d_gene: -
CDR3nt: TGTGCCTGGAGTCGCCAGGGGGCCACTGAAGCTTTCTTT; CDR3aa: CAWSRQGATEAFF; j_gene: TRBJ1-1; v_gene: TRBV30; abundance: -; d_gene: TRBD1
CDR3nt: TGTGCCAGCAGCTTGGCCGGGGCCAACGTCCTGACTTTC; CDR3aa: CASSLAGANVLTF; j_gene: TRBJ2-6; v_gene: TRBV11-2; abundance: -; d_gene: -
CDR3nt: TGCGCCAGCAGCCGAGCCGGGTCTCGGAATTCACCCCTCCACTTT; CDR3aa: CASSRAGSRNSPLHF; j_gene: TRBJ1-6; v_gene: TRBV5-1; abundance: once; d_gene: -
CDR3nt: TGTGCCAGCGGTAGACTATGGGGAACCGGAAACACCATATATTTT; CDR3aa: CASGRLWGTGNTIYF; j_gene: TRBJ1-3; v_gene: TRBV27; abundance: -; d_gene: -
CDR3nt: TGCGCCAGCAGTTTAACCGGGACAGGGGGCGAGCCCCAGCATTTT; CDR3aa: CASSLTGTGGEPQHF; j_gene: TRBJ1-5; v_gene: TRBV10-2; abundance: -; d_gene: TRBD1
CDR3nt: TGTGCCAGCAGCTTTTCTAGCGGAACCTCCTACGAGCAGTACTTC; CDR3aa: CASSFSSGTSYEQYF; j_gene: TRBJ2-7; v_gene: TRBV7-2; abundance: -; d_gene: TRBD2
CDR3nt: TGTGCCAGCAGCTCCATCCCCGGGACTAGCGGGAGGAGTTACAATGAGCAGTTCTTC; CDR3aa: CASSSIPGTSGRSYNEQFF; j_gene: TRBJ2-1; v_gene: TRBV7-9; abundance: -; d_gene: TRBD2
CDR3nt: TGTGCCAGCAGTGCCCCAGGTTCTGGGGCCAACGTCCTGACTTTC; CDR3aa: CASSAPGSGANVLTF; j_gene: TRBJ2-6; v_gene: TRBV28; abundance: -; d_gene: -
CDR3nt: TGTGCCAGCAGCATCGCCGGGACAGCTAACTATGGCTACACCTTC; CDR3aa: CASSIAGTANYGYTF; j_gene: TRBJ1-2; v_gene: TRBV7-3; abundance: many; d_gene: TRBD1
CDR3nt: TGTGCCAGTAGTACCGGGGGACAGGGGGCTTACGAGCAGTACTTC; CDR3aa: CASSTGGQGAYEQYF; j_gene: TRBJ2-7; v_gene: TRBV19; abundance: -; d_gene: TRBD1
CDR3nt: TGTGCCAGTACCCTAAAGGGGGGGAGTCCTTCTGAAGCTTTCTTT; CDR3aa: CASTLKGGSPSEAFF; j_gene: TRBJ1-1; v_gene: TRBV19; abundance: -; d_gene: -